A single sample is the source of the 30 T cell receptor beta chains below, sequenced in a study of human T cells and chemical hapten exposure. As for time point: pre-sensitization, week 0. Regarding treatment: therapeutic diphenylcyclopropenone sensitization with weekly scalp DPC. MiXCR was run by TCRdb on the RACE reads, yielding one entry per CDR3 protein. The data contain tens of thousands of distinct CDR3 sequences, roughly 9.9% of them singletons. This specimen was whole blood, taken in connection with sensitization to the hapten diphenylcyclopropenone (DPC). Receptors originate from a woman between 40 and 55 years old with alopecia areata. Some clones in this sample may be carry-over from other donors' samples.

This clonotype was counted many times. The chain has TRBV7-2 and TRBJ2-2; D not certain. From germline, CDR1 is SGHTA and CDR2 FQGNSA. This CDR3 is 14 amino acids long. V shed 5 bases and J shed 3 bases, with 10 bases lying between them. The CDR3 DNA follows: TGTGCCAGCAGCCAGGCCAGACACACCGGGGAGCTGTTTTTT. It yields the protein CASSQARHTGELFF.

The chain couples TRBV3-1 to TRBJ1-2; TRBD1 might be the D (5 bases). The CDR3 spans 15 residues. Germline V gives CDR1 LGHDT, CDR2 YNNKEL (reference sequence). The V gene lost 1 base and the J gene lost 8 bases, with 17 bases spanning the gap. The CDR3 nucleotides are TGTGCCAGCAGCCAAGGAAGCAGGGAAGGGTCCGGCTACACCTTC. Protein sequence: CASSQGSREGSGYTF.

In its sample, this clonotype was seen many times. This chain joins TRBV6-2 or TRBV6-3 and TRBJ2-7, with a weak D call TRBD1 (6 bases). This CDR3 is 13 amino acids long. Germline lookup yields CDR1 MNHEY and CDR2 SVGEGT. Trimming took off 5 bases at V and 2 bases at J, with 10 bases between the two ends. CDR3 residues: CASSKTGTYEQYF. The CDR3 nucleotides read TGTGCCAGCAGTAAGACAGGAACCTACGAGCAGTACTTC.

With regard to this clonotype: This may be a read error, as it is one base from a much larger clone. The chain links TRBV27 to TRBJ2-7; D perhaps matches TRBD1 (5 bases). Germline CDR1 and CDR2: MNHEY and SMNVEV (reference sequence). Trimming removed 5 bases at V and 5 bases at J, with 16 bases between. The CDR3 is made up of 14 amino acids. As DNA, the CDR3 is TGTGCCAGCAGTCTCGTCGGGCAGGGCGACGAGCAGTACTTC. It yields the protein CASSLVGQGDEQYF.

The sample holds many counts of this clonotype. The CDR3: CSVLGGTGELFF. As DNA, the CDR3 is TGCAGCGTTTTGGGTGGAACCGGGGAGCTGTTTTTT. This chain links TRBV29-1 with TRBJ2-2; no clear D gene. The CDR3 loop spans 12 amino acids. V shed 5 bases and J shed 5 bases, with 9 bases lying between them. From germline, CDR1 is SQVTM and CDR2 ANQGSEA.

This clonotype was recorded many times. The rearrangement uses TRBV20-1 and TRBJ1-4; D remains unclear. V lost 4 bases and J lost 10, with 16 bases in between. Germline lookup yields CDR1 DFQATT and CDR2 SNEGSKA (reference sequence). This CDR3 has 13 amino acids. CDR3 loop: CSAKELVRGKLFF. CDR3 nucleotide sequence: TGCAGTGCTAAGGAGCTAGTTCGGGGAAAACTGTTTTTT.

This clonotype has a count of ten or more. The V and J genes are TRBV2 and TRBJ1-5; D gene ambiguous. Trimming removed 6 bases from V and 4 bases from J, with 7 bases in between. Germline assignment: CDR1 SNHLY and CDR2 FYNNEI. The CDR3 covers 12 residues. CDR3 in DNA: TGTGCCAGCAGCGAGATAAATCAGCCCCAGCATTTT. The encoded protein is CASSEINQPQHF.

The chain carries TRBV7-9 and TRBJ1-1, with D hard to call. Germline lookup yields CDR1 SEHNR and CDR2 FQNEAQ (reference sequence). The CDR3 consists of 13 residues. V was trimmed by 5 bases and J by 5 bases, leaving 12 bases between them. For the CDR3, the DNA is TGTGCCAGCAGCCTGGACGTGTCTACTGAAGCTTTCTTT. It translates to CASSLDVSTEAFF. The full variable domain, rest sourced from reference TRBV7-9 and TRBJ1-1, is DTGVSQNPRHKITKRGQNVTFRCDPISEHNRLYWYRQTLGQGPEFLTYFQNEAQLEKSRLLSDRFSAERPKGSFSTLEIQRTEQGDSAMYLCASSLDVSTEAFFGQGTRLTVV.

This rearrangement joins TRBV5-6 to TRBJ1-5; no clear D gene. CDR1 is SGHDT, CDR2 YYEEEE, per germline. V was shortened by 3 bases and J by 2 bases, with 12 bases between the two germline ends. The CDR3 is 15 amino acids. DNA for the CDR3: TGTGCCAGCAGCTCTTACTATCTTGGCAATCAGCCCCAGCATTTT. It translates to CASSSYYLGNQPQHF.

Only a few counts were recorded for this clonotype. This chain joins TRBV14 and TRBJ1-6, with D possibly being TRBD1 (6 bases). V shed 3 bases and J shed 7 bases, with 13 bases lying between them. There are 15 residues in the CDR3. CDR1 and CDR2 (germline): SGHDN, FVKESK. CDR3 DNA sequence: TGTGCCAGCAGCCAGAATACAGGGTACAATTCACCCCTCCACTTT. Protein sequence: CASSQNTGYNSPLHF.

This clonotype was seen repeatedly, ten times or more. The rearrangement links TRBV6-6 to TRBJ2-2; the D is unclear. Per the germline V gene, CDR1 is MNHNY and CDR2 is SVGAGI (reference sequence). V lost 6 bases and J lost 3, with 2 bases in between. The CDR3 totals 11 residues. This chain's CDR3 is CASRHTGELFF. For the CDR3, the DNA is TGTGCCAGCAGGCACACCGGGGAGCTGTTTTTT.

There are many counts of this clonotype. The chain employs TRBV6-2 or TRBV6-3 and TRBJ1-5, with D maybe TRBD1 (6 bases). V gave up 7 bases and J gave up 6 bases, with 10 bases separating them. Germline V gives CDR1 MNHEY, CDR2 SVGEGT. The CDR3 consists of 12 residues. The CDR3 nucleotides are TGTGCCAGCAACCTAGGGGGTCAGCCCCAGCATTTT. Encoded protein: CASNLGGQPQHF.

This clonotype was recorded many times. J is TRBJ2-7 and V is TRBV7-2; 7 positions match TRBD1. This CDR3 has 17 amino acids. Looked up from germline, CDR1 is SGHTA and CDR2 is FQGNSA. J lost 2 bases, V lost 1 base, and 11 bases had no gene match. Here the CDR3 DNA reads TGTGCCAGCAGCTTAGTTGAATTGGGGCAGGGGGCCTACGAGCAGTACTTC. Translated: CASSLVELGQGAYEQYF.

This clonotype was detected many times. The chain recombines TRBV6-2 or TRBV6-3 with TRBJ2-7; 11 bases agree with TRBD1. CDR1 is MNHEY and CDR2 is SVGEGT in the germline V gene. V was pared by 5 bases and J by 7 bases, with 10 bases of the junction left unmatched. This CDR3 region has 15 residues. CDR3 protein: CASSIIGQGAKEQYF. The CDR3 nucleotides read TGTGCCAGCAGTATAATCGGACAGGGGGCTAAAGAGCAGTACTTC.

This clonotype showed up many times. The chain combines TRBV28 with TRBJ1-4, with D uncertain. Trimming left V 6 bases short and J 7 bases short, with 6 bases between. The CDR3 has 11 residues. CDR1 is MDHEN, CDR2 SYDVKM, per germline. The CDR3 reads CASSRSEKLFF. The DNA for the CDR3 is TGTGCCAGCAGCCGGAGTGAAAAACTGTTTTTT.

This clonotype was detected a few times. V is TRBV18 and J is TRBJ2-1; D is undetermined. Germline loops: CDR1 KGHSH, CDR2 LQKENI. The V end lost 3 bases, the J end lost 6 bases, and 12 bases lay between the germline ends. The CDR3 totals 14 residues. The CDR3 bases are TGTGCCAGCTCACCGCCGGTGGACCCCAATGAGCAGTTCTTC. This sequence encodes CASSPPVDPNEQFF.

This clonotype has at least ten counts. The chain carries TRBV3-1 and TRBJ2-7; D not resolved. Germline V gene data show CDR1 as LGHDT and CDR2 as YNNKEL (reference sequence). V was cut by 4 bases and J by 0 bases, with 7 bases left in between. This CDR3 is built from 13 residues. CDR3 region: CASSRVSSYEQYF. DNA for the CDR3: TGTGCCAGCAGCCGAGTGAGCTCCTACGAGCAGTACTTC.

This clonotype was seen repeatedly, ten times or more. The chain recombines TRBV2 with TRBJ2-7; D call uncertain. The V end lost 7 bases, the J end lost 2 bases, and 12 bases lay between the germline ends. This CDR3 comprises 13 residues. CDR1 is SNHLY and CDR2 is FYNNEI in the germline V gene. The CDR3 spells CASTGDGPYEQYF. In DNA, the CDR3 is TGTGCCAGCACTGGAGACGGACCCTACGAGCAGTACTTC.

This sequence joins TRBV28 and TRBJ2-7; TRBD1 aligns across 7 bases. CDR1 MDHEN and CDR2 SYDVKM come from the germline V gene. The CDR3 extends over 15 amino acids. Unmatched junction bases numbered 10, after V lost 6 bases and J lost 2 bases. The DNA for the CDR3 is TGTGCCAGCAGGCCCCCGGGACAGCGCACCTACGAGCAGTACTTC. The encoded protein is CASRPPGQRTYEQYF.

This clonotype was seen ten or more times. The chain joins TRBV9 to TRBJ2-3, with unresolved D. With 1 base removed from V and 5 bases from J, the gap between germline ends came to 5 bases. The CDR3 sequence is 12 residues long. Germline V CDR1 and CDR2: SGDLS, YYNGEE. CDR3 DNA sequence: TGTGCCAGCAGCGTATCCGGAGATACGCAGTATTTT. Translated: CASSVSGDTQYF.

This clonotype has only one observation. The V call is TRBV5-1, the J call TRBJ1-1; a weak D match, TRBD1 (5 bases). Germline assignment: CDR1 SGHRS and CDR2 YFSETQ. The V gene lost 4 bases and the J gene lost 0 bases, with 13 bases spanning the gap. CDR3 length: 15 amino acids. The CDR3 loop is CASSLNRGLNTEAFF. CDR3 nucleotides: TGCGCCAGCAGCCTGAATCGGGGGTTGAACACTGAAGCTTTCTTT.

About this clonotype: A much more abundant neighbour one base away suggests this may be a read error. In this CDR3 the conserved last residue, phenylalanine or tryptophan, is missing, so a read error is likely. The rearrangement links TRBV28 to TRBJ1-6; D unclear. Germline loops: CDR1 MDHEN, CDR2 SYDVKM. Trimming took 1 base from V and 7 from J, leaving 5 bases between them. This CDR3 is built from 13 residues. The chain's CDR3 is CASSLLENSPLHS. CDR3 DNA: TGTGCCAGCAGTTTATTAGAGAATTCACCCCTCCACTCT.

This clonotype was observed many times. The rearrangement links TRBV18 to TRBJ2-1; D possibly corresponds to TRBD1 (6 bases). Germline CDR1 is KGHSH and CDR2 is LQKENI. CDR3 length: 15 amino acids. The ends were cut back, 4 bases at V and 0 bases at J, with 10 bases in the middle. CDR3 sequence (DNA): TGTGCCAGCTCACGCGAACAGGGCTCCTACAATGAGCAGTTCTTC. Encoded protein: CASSREQGSYNEQFF. Full variable domain (outside the CDR3, taken from reference TRBV18 and TRBJ2-1): NAGVMQNPRHLVRRRGQEARLRCSPMKGHSHVYWYRQLPEEGLKFMVYLQKENIIDESGMPKERFSAEFPKEGPSILRIQQVVRGDSAAYFCASSREQGSYNEQFFGPGTRLTVL.

This clonotype came up many times. V gene TRBV6-5 combines with J gene TRBJ1-6; TRBD1 matches at 7 bases. The trim removed 0 bases at V and 10 bases at J, leaving 6 bases unmatched. This CDR3 is 15 amino acids long. In germline, CDR1 is MNHEY, CDR2 SVGAGI. The CDR3 protein is CASSYSEGAGSPLHF. The CDR3 nucleotides read TGTGCCAGCAGTTACTCGGAGGGGGCGGGATCACCCCTCCACTTT.

This clonotype has a count of ten or more. This chain uses TRBV7-9 with TRBJ2-7, with 8 bases matching TRBD2. CDR1 SEHNR and CDR2 FQNEAQ come from the germline V gene (reference sequence). Losses at the gene ends were 5 bases for V and 5 bases for J; bases not matched to a gene: 5. This CDR3 comprises 13 residues. Here the CDR3 reads CASSPGGEDEQYF. CDR3 in DNA: TGTGCCAGCAGCCCGGGAGGGGAGGACGAGCAGTACTTC.

V and J are TRBV14 and TRBJ2-7; 7 nucleotides match TRBD1. From germline, CDR1 is SGHDN and CDR2 FVKESK. J was trimmed by 1 base and V by 6 bases; bases with no gene match: 6. The CDR3 extends over 14 amino acids. The DNA for the CDR3 is TGTGCCAGCAGTCTCCGGGACAGTTCCTACGAGCAGTACTTC. Protein sequence: CASSLRDSSYEQYF.

This chain links TRBV12-3 or TRBV12-4 with TRBJ1-2; no clear D gene. This CDR3 contains 14 residues. V shed 5 bases and J shed 7 bases, with 17 bases lying between them. The CDR3 loop is CASSLSSLGSGYTF. DNA of the CDR3: TGTGCCAGCAGTCTCTCAAGTTTAGGGTCTGGCTACACCTTC.

This clonotype was seen many times. V is TRBV14 and J is TRBJ2-3; D not resolved. Trimming took 0 bases from V and 4 from J, leaving 11 bases between them. The CDR3 has 15 amino acids. Looked up from germline, CDR1 is SGHDN and CDR2 is FVKESK. In DNA, the CDR3 is TGTGCCAGCAGCCAAGATGGTAACTCAGCAGATACGCAGTATTTT. Translated: CASSQDGNSADTQYF.

This clonotype has a count of ten or more. V gene TRBV30 combines with J gene TRBJ1-5, with D possibly TRBD1 on 5 matching bases. Germline CDR1 GTSNPN, CDR2 SVGIG (reference sequence). Trimming left V 3 bases short and J 3 bases short, with 15 bases between. The CDR3 totals 15 residues. Here the CDR3 reads CAWSDAGGYNQPQHF. The CDR3 DNA sequence: TGTGCCTGGAGCGACGCCGGGGGATACAATCAGCCCCAGCATTTT.

This clonotype was picked up a small number of times. J is TRBJ2-3 and V is TRBV29-1; D remains ambiguous. This CDR3 contains 14 residues. Germline CDR1 and CDR2: SQVTM and ANQGSEA. V was shortened by 2 bases and J by 1 base, with 10 bases between the two germline ends. The CDR3 loop reads CSVELGTGTDTQYF. The CDR3 DNA follows: TGCAGCGTTGAATTGGGTACGGGCACAGATACGCAGTATTTT.